The 29 T cell receptor beta chains in this list originate from one sample, sequenced in a study of read filtering for tumor transcriptome and immune sequencing. The library was built from roughly 400 ng RNA with molecular barcoded adaptors for alpha/delta and beta/gamma chains. TCRdb reprocessed the reads via MiXCR and lists one record per CDR3 protein. Here the sample spans some 130,000 distinct CDR3 sequences, roughly 13% being singletons. What was sequenced was a population of CD138-negative cells sorted from bone marrow. The origin of the receptors is a donor at least 40 years old with multiple myeloma.

This clonotype was detected ten times or more. The rearrangement joins TRBV12-3 or TRBV12-4 to TRBJ2-5, with 10 nucleotides matching TRBD1. J lost 5 bases, V lost 6 bases, and 6 bases had no gene match. The CDR3 sequence is 14 residues long. The CDR3 is CASSTGTGDETQYF. For the CDR3, the DNA is TGTGCCAGCAGCACCGGGACAGGGGATGAGACCCAGTACTTC.

This clonotype was observed a single time. Compared with germline, one end of the junction differs, possibly owing to a read error. The CDR3 DNA follows: TGTGCCAGTAGTATGCAGGGAACTAATGGAAAACTGTTTTTT. Its protein product is CASSMQGTNGKLFF. This sequence joins TRBV19 and TRBJ1-4, with D maybe TRBD1 (5 bases). Germline V gene lookup returns CDR1 LNHDA and CDR2 SQIVND (reference sequence). The CDR3 is 14 amino acids. Combining the CDR3 with reference TRBV19 and TRBJ1-4 gives the whole variable domain DGGITQSPKYLFRKEGQNVTLSCEQNLNHDAMYWYRQDPGQGLRLIYYSQIVNDFQKGDIAEGYSVSREKKESFPLTVTSAQKNPTAFYLCASSMQGTNGKLFFGSGTQLSVL.

This clonotype occurred many times. This chain joins TRBV20-1 and TRBJ2-5; 9 positions match TRBD2. Germline CDR1 is DFQATT and CDR2 is SNEGSKA (reference sequence). J lost 5 bases, V lost 6 bases, and 7 bases had no gene match. There are 13 residues in the CDR3. The CDR3 loop reads CSANLAGRETQYF. In DNA form, the CDR3 reads TGCAGTGCAAACCTAGCGGGGAGGGAGACCCAGTACTTC.

Remarks on this clonotype: Since a much larger clone is just one base distant, this may be a read error. This chain links TRBV5-1 with TRBJ1-1; D is possibly TRBD1 (5 bases). The CDR3 sequence is 16 residues long. The V gene's germline CDR1 is SGHRS and CDR2 YFSETQ. Trimming removed 1 base at V and 1 base at J, with 14 bases between. CDR3 residues: CASSLREGAANTEAFF. As DNA, the CDR3 is TGCGCCAGCAGCTTGAGGGAAGGGGCCGCGAACACTGAAGCTTTCTTT.

Comment on this clonotype: A much larger clone lies one base from this, so it may be a read error. Given the absence of the conserved phenylalanine or tryptophan at the CDR3 end, a read error is likely. The V gene is TRBV5-1, the J gene TRBJ1-1; 10 nucleotides agree with TRBD1. Germline V gene sequence: CDR1 SGHRS, CDR2 YFSETQ. The junction had 6 bases not matched to a gene; V was cut back by 7 bases and J by 3 bases. This CDR3 comprises 14 residues. The CDR3 spells CASQTGQGDTEAFL. In nucleotides, the CDR3 is TGCGCCAGCCAGACTGGACAGGGGGACACTGAAGCTTTCCTT.

This clonotype was seen many times. In DNA, the CDR3 is TGTGCTAGTGGTTTGAACAGGGGGGCGAACACTGAAGCTTTCTTT. Translation: CASGLNRGANTEAFF. V and J are TRBV12-5 and TRBJ1-1; 8 bases match TRBD1. J gave up 1 base and V 2 bases, and 3 bases lay outside the gene matches. The CDR3 runs to 15 residues. In germline, CDR1 is LGHNT, CDR2 FRNRAP.

This clonotype was found a few times. The CDR3 DNA reads as TGTGCCTGGAGTGCGGGGACAGGGAACGCGGAGACCCAGTACTTC. Translation: CAWSAGTGNAETQYF. The chain links TRBV30 to TRBJ2-5; TRBD1 matches at 9 bases. V lost 1 base to trimming and J lost 5 bases; unmatched junction nucleotides: 8. Germline V CDR1 and CDR2: GTSNPN, SVGIG (reference sequence). This CDR3 is 15 amino acids long.

This clonotype was recorded many times. The CDR3 region has the DNA TGCGCCAGCAGCTCTCAACGCACAGGGAAAGGCACCGGGGAGCTGTTTTTT. It yields the protein CASSSQRTGKGTGELFF. The chain links TRBV4-1 to TRBJ2-2; TRBD1 might be the D (6 bases). Trimming cost V 5 bases and J 4 bases, with 20 bases left between them. This CDR3 has 17 amino acids. Per germline, CDR1 MGHRA and CDR2 YSYEKL.

This clonotype was recorded at least ten times. The chain is built from TRBV5-1 and TRBJ2-1; 9 positions match TRBD2. The CDR3 is made up of 16 amino acids. Losses at the gene ends were 0 bases for V and 5 bases for J; bases not matched to a gene: 6. Germline lookup yields CDR1 SGHRS and CDR2 YFSETQ. This chain's CDR3 is CASSLAGTSRDNEQFF. CDR3 bases: TGCGCCAGCAGCTTGGCCGGGACTAGCCGGGACAATGAGCAGTTCTTC.

This clonotype was counted at least ten times. The rearrangement joins TRBV7-2 to TRBJ2-1; a possible D gene is TRBD1 (6 bases). Germline V gives CDR1 SGHTA, CDR2 FQGNSA. V gave up 6 bases and J gave up 5 bases, with 20 bases separating them. This CDR3 region has 16 residues. In DNA form, the CDR3 reads TGTGCCAGCAGTCAGTCCGGGACAACGACACACAATGAGCAGTTCTTC. Translating it yields CASSQSGTTTHNEQFF.

V and J are TRBV7-9 and TRBJ2-7; 7 nucleotides match TRBD2. This CDR3 has 15 residues. Germline V gene data show CDR1 as SEHNR and CDR2 as FQNEAQ (reference sequence). The ends lost 2 bases at V and 6 bases at J; junction bases unmatched: 10. The CDR3 loop is CASSLTGGSGCEQYF. In DNA, the CDR3 is TGTGCCAGCAGCTTAACAGGCGGGAGCGGTTGCGAGCAGTACTTC.

This clonotype was seen more than once but under ten times. The chain carries TRBV21-1 and TRBJ1-5; the table's D call, TRBD1, has no DNA check behind it. TRBV21-1 corresponds to a pseudogene. The length of the CDR3 is 17 residues. Here the CDR3 reads CASSKARDRGLWQPQHF. The DNA for the CDR3 is TGTGCCAGCAGCAAAGCCCGGGACAGGGGGCTTTGGCAGCCCCAGCATTTT.

This clonotype was counted many times. The genes are TRBV5-1 and TRBJ2-1, with a possible D match to TRBD2 (7 bases). Between the trimmed V and J ends, which lost 5 bases and 4 bases, there was a span of 25 bases. Germline CDR1 is SGHRS and CDR2 is YFSETQ. The CDR3 covers 18 residues. The CDR3 region has the DNA TGCGCCAGCAGGACGGGGTTGGTTCGCGGGGGCCAGTACAATGAGCAGTTCTTC. Its protein product is CASRTGLVRGGQYNEQFF.

This clonotype has ten or more counts. The chain uses TRBV30 and TRBJ1-1; D not resolved. The CDR3 runs to 13 residues. Germline V lookup: CDR1 GTSNPN, CDR2 SVGIG (reference sequence). Trimming stripped 2 bases from V and 1 base from J, with 8 bases between. This CDR3 reads CAWSTAGNTEAFF. Written as DNA, the CDR3 is TGTGCCTGGAGTACGGCGGGGAACACTGAAGCTTTCTTT.

The chain links TRBV5-6 to TRBJ2-5; 11 positions agree with TRBD2. The CDR3 loop spans 16 amino acids. Germline CDR1 SGHDT, CDR2 YYEEEE. V lost 4 bases to trimming and J lost 5 bases; unmatched junction nucleotides: 10. The CDR3 DNA reads TGTGCCAGCAGCCGCCGGACTAGCGGGTTAACTGAGACCCAGTACTTC. This codes for CASSRRTSGLTETQYF.

Ten or more counts support this clonotype. This chain uses TRBV29-1 with TRBJ2-7, with 8 bases matching TRBD2. J gave up 1 base and V 2 bases, and 4 bases lay outside the gene matches. Germline-derived CDR1 and CDR2 are SQVTM and ANQGSEA. CDR3 size: 14 residues. The CDR3 protein is CSVELTGGSYEQYF. DNA of the CDR3: TGCAGCGTTGAATTAACGGGAGGGTCCTACGAGCAGTACTTC.

This clonotype has a count of ten or more. The rearrangement links TRBV6-2 or TRBV6-3 to TRBJ2-2; 8 bases align to TRBD2. After removal of 2 bases from V and 6 bases from J, the junction contained 8 bases not matched to a gene. The CDR3 length is 16 residues. Germline V lookup: CDR1 MNHEY, CDR2 SVGEGT. This CDR3 reads CASSYGGSGIAGELFF. CDR3 DNA sequence: TGTGCCAGCAGTTACGGGGGTAGCGGGATTGCCGGGGAGCTGTTTTTT.

This clonotype has at least ten counts. The chain couples TRBV5-1 to TRBJ2-1, with TRBD2 matching 10 bases. The germline gives CDR1 SGHRS, CDR2 YFSETQ. V trimming: 2 bases; J trimming: 9 bases; junction bases outside the gene matches: 14. This CDR3 spans 17 amino acids. In DNA form, the CDR3 reads TGCGCCAGCAGCTTTGGGCTGAGGAGCGGGGGGGCGGGTGAGCAGTTCTTC. It translates to CASSFGLRSGGAGEQFF.

Ten or more counts support this clonotype. The chain employs TRBV6-1 and TRBJ2-6, with D perhaps matching TRBD1 (6 bases). The germline V gene encodes CDR1 MNHNS and CDR2 SASEGT. V was clipped by 1 base and J by 0 bases, with 22 bases between them. CDR3 length: 21 residues. The CDR3 DNA follows: TGTGCCAGCAGTGAAGTAGGATGGGGGACAAGGCGGCTCTCTGGGGCCAACGTCCTGACTTTC. Its translation is CASSEVGWGTRRLSGANVLTF.

As for this clonotype: This may be a read error, as it is one base from a much larger clone. The chain has TRBV7-2 and TRBJ2-7, with 11 bases identical to TRBD2. The CDR3 sequence is 19 residues long. Germline CDR1 SGHTA, CDR2 FQGNSA. CDR3: CASSLPNAGLAEEAYEQCF. In DNA, the CDR3 is TGTGCCAGCAGCCTACCGAACGCGGGACTAGCGGAAGAGGCCTACGAGCAGTGCTTC.

This clonotype has ten or more counts. The chain combines TRBV6-5 with TRBJ2-7; 7 nucleotides match TRBD1. V dropped 6 bases and J dropped 5; count of bases not matched to a gene: 4. CDR3 length: 12 amino acids. The germline CDR1 and CDR2 sequences are MNHEY and SVGAGI. The chain's CDR3 is CASRQGFDEQYF. CDR3 nucleotides: TGTGCCAGCAGACAGGGGTTTGACGAGCAGTACTTC.

This clonotype was recorded at least ten times. The chain joins TRBV3-1 to TRBJ1-1; D is undetermined. Trimming stripped 5 bases from V and 1 base from J, with 11 bases between. CDR1 is LGHDT, CDR2 YNNKEL, per germline (reference sequence). The CDR3 consists of 14 residues. This CDR3 reads CASSLGRTNTEAFF. The CDR3 DNA reads TGTGCCAGCAGCTTAGGACGGACGAACACTGAAGCTTTCTTT. Full variable domain (missing parts from reference TRBV3-1 and TRBJ1-1): DTAVSQTPKYLVTQMGNDKSIKCEQNLGHDTMYWYKQDSKKFLKIMFSYNNKELIINETVPNRFSPKSPDKAHLNLHINSLELGDSAVYFCASSLGRTNTEAFFGQGTRLTVV.

The chain joins TRBV5-1 to TRBJ2-7; D might be TRBD1 (6 bases). Deletions cut 4 bases from V and 4 bases from J, with 18 bases between. The germline CDR1 and CDR2 sequences are SGHRS and YFSETQ. This CDR3 spans 15 amino acids. The DNA for the CDR3 is TGCGCCAGCAGCACTCAGACAGGAAACTTATACGAGCAGTACTTC. Its translation is CASSTQTGNLYEQYF.

This clonotype was counted many times. The chain combines TRBV2 with TRBJ1-1, with D hard to call. Germline loops: CDR1 SNHLY, CDR2 FYNNEI. V lost 5 bases and J 0 bases, leaving 13 bases between the germline ends. CDR3 length equals 15 residues. The CDR3 is CASSRGLTMNTEAFF. The CDR3 coding sequence is TGTGCCAGCAGTCGCGGACTGACTATGAACACTGAAGCTTTCTTT.

There are many counts of this clonotype. The chain is built from TRBV3-1 and TRBJ2-5; TRBD1 is a possible D gene (5 bases). The germline V gene encodes CDR1 LGHDT and CDR2 YNNKEL (reference sequence). The CDR3 is 15 residues long. V was shortened by 4 bases and J by 1 base, with 13 bases between the two germline ends. The CDR3 here is CASSPTPGPQETQYF. The CDR3 coding sequence is TGTGCCAGCAGCCCCACTCCAGGGCCCCAAGAGACCCAGTACTTC.

The rearrangement links TRBV10-3 to TRBJ2-5; 10 bases are a match to TRBD1. Losses at the gene ends were 6 bases for V and 3 bases for J; bases not matched to a gene: 4. The CDR3 spans 14 residues. Germline lookup yields CDR1 ENHRY and CDR2 SYGVKD. The CDR3 coding sequence is TGTGCCATCAGCTTGACAGGGGGCGAAGAGACCCAGTACTTC. Translated: CAISLTGGEETQYF.

This clonotype was recorded at least ten times. The rearrangement uses TRBV7-2 and TRBJ1-5; 7 nucleotides align to TRBD1. Germline CDR1 and CDR2: SGHTA and FQGNSA. J lost 7 bases, V lost 1 base, and 7 bases had no gene match. The CDR3 covers 15 residues. The CDR3 nucleotides read TGTGCCAGCAGCTTAGAGAGGGGGCGGGAGCAGCCCCAGCATTTT. Protein: CASSLERGREQPQHF. Looking up the rest from reference TRBV7-2 and TRBJ1-5 gives the full variable domain: GAGVSQSPSNKVTEKGKDVELRCDPISGHTALYWYRQSLGQGLEFLIYFQGNSAPDKSGLPSDRFSAERTGGSVSTLTIQRTQQEDSAVYLCASSLERGREQPQHFGDGTRLSIL.

This clonotype came up many times. The chain links TRBV28 to TRBJ1-2, with D possibly matching TRBD1 (5 bases). Germline V CDR1 and CDR2: MDHEN, SYDVKM. Trimming left V 5 bases short and J 1 base short, with 17 bases between. The CDR3 covers 16 residues. The CDR3 DNA sequence: TGTGCCAGCAGTGGGGGGACCGGGACTCTTAACTATGGCTACACCTTC. This encodes CASSGGTGTLNYGYTF.

As to this clonotype: Because it lacks the conserved phenylalanine or tryptophan at the end, this CDR3 is likely a read error. The CDR3 here is CASSLSGGRARMEQFL. The CDR3 region has the DNA TGTGCCAGCAGTTTATCCGGCGGGAGGGCAAGAATGGAGCAGTTCCTC. The V and J genes are TRBV28 and TRBJ2-1; 9 positions agree with TRBD2. The CDR3 runs to 16 residues. The V gene's germline CDR1 is MDHEN and CDR2 SYDVKM. The V segment lost 1 base and the J segment 10 bases; nucleotides outside the gene matches: 11.